This T cell receptor (beta chain) is drawn from a study of blood T cell repertoires in COVID-19. Study details: Both acute and convalescent COVID-19 samples were obtained from the United States, Italy and Spain.

The CDR3 has 11 residues. V was clipped by 0 bases and J by 14 bases, with 13 bases between them. Per germline, CDR1 GTSNPN and CDR2 SVGIG (reference sequence). Generated by immunoSEQ multiplex PCR, the TCRdb table keeps only in-frame clones and is missing some. The sample includes around 300,000 clones, 89% of them seen just once. The chain couples TRBV30 to TRBJ1-2; no definite D call. The sequencing input was peripheral blood. The receptor's source is a man aged 50 to 60 with acute or convalescent COVID-19. CDR3 DNA sequence: TGTGCCTGGAGTGTTGGTTGGAGAGGAACCTTC. Its protein is CAWSVGWRGTF.